This T cell receptor beta chain was identified during a study of vaccination effects on CD4 cells after COVID-19. Study in general: Participants received two doses of either the BNT162b2 or mRNA-1273 vaccine. Study results and limitations: Only a single clone (1 of 255 vaccine-induced clones in healthy vaccinees) cross-reacted with common cold coronaviruses.

Regarding this clone: Its antigen is currently unknown.

Data came from immunoSEQ multiplex PCR; TCRdb stores just in-frame clones and leaves some out. The data contain roughly 41,000 clones, around 77% of them singletons. The CDR3 sequence is 15 residues long. Trimming removed 0 bases from V and 4 bases from J, with 11 bases in between. In germline, CDR1 is SGDLS, CDR2 YYNGEE. Within the ViraFEST assay, antigen-specific CD4+ T cells underwent expansion with viral peptide pools prior to sequencing. It was after roughly 11 days of culture that CD4+ T cells were isolated. Nobody among the vaccine recipients had prior SARS-CoV-2 infection (nucleocapsid antibodies were negative). Every well got around 1.9 million PBMC, which were grown with about 9.2 IU/ml IL-2 and 10 ug/ml peptides.

The rearrangement uses TRBV9 and TRBJ2-1, with unresolved D. The source was CD4+ T cells from PBMCs cultured with HCoV-NL63 spike peptides, collected before COVID-19 vaccination. The clonotype comes from a human donor who received a COVID-19 vaccine. The DNA of the CDR3 is TGTGCCAGCAGCGTAGGGCGTACTTCTTACAATGAGCAGTTCTTC. Translation: CASSVGRTSYNEQFF.